This paragraph reports one T cell receptor (beta chain). Its antigen is undetermined. The entry originates in a study of OX40 agonist ivuxolimab in advanced cancers. Turning to the study itself: In this cohort, patients received ivuxolimab, an agonistic anti-OX40 (CD134) antibody. Study findings and constraints: Nonresponders, in some cases, also had low normalized T-cell clonal expansion.

Repertoires were generated with immunoSEQ multiplex PCR, while TCRdb's copy carries only in-frame clones and drops some. The table has 100,000 to 150,000 clones, about 93% seen once. This CDR3 spans 14 amino acids. V lost 6 bases and J lost 5, with 15 bases in between. The germline CDR1 and CDR2 sequences are MNHEY and SVGAGI. The source was CD4+ or CD8+ T cells sorted from blood, collected in a trial of the OX40 agonist ivuxolimab. The clonotype originates from an adult with an advanced solid tumor such as melanoma, head and neck, liver or kidney cancer. This rearrangement joins TRBV6-5 to TRBJ2-3; tentatively, D is TRBD2 (6 bases). The DNA of the CDR3 is TGTGCCAGCAGGGGAGGACTATTGGAAGATACGCAGTATTTT. This codes for CASRGGLLEDTQYF.